A selection of T cell receptor beta chains follows, all from one sample in a study of CD8+ T cells in alopecia areata. TCRdb's table, derived via immunoSEQ multiplex PCR, lists solely in-frame clones and lacks some. The sample yields approximately 150,000 clones, about half seen once. The sequences come from CD4+ T cells sorted from blood, collected at week 0. These receptors were collected from a human donor with alopecia areata. The CDR3 runs from the conserved cysteine through the conserved F or W. The D gene is left open where the match is weak. Only part of the rows carry a size: once, few, many, or a class if the clone is expanded.

V gene	J gene	clone size	D gene	CDR3 protein	CDR3 DNA
TRBV28	TRBJ1-2	.	TRBD1	CASSTGGPRGYTF	TGTGCCAGCAGCACAGGGGGCCCTAGGGGCTACACCTTC
TRBV29-1	TRBJ1-1	few	.	CSVMWDTEAFF	TGCAGCGTTATGTGGGACACTGAAGCTTTCTTT
TRBV7-9	TRBJ2-1	once	.	CASALVGNEQFF	TGTGCCAGCGCCCTGGTGGGCAATGAGCAGTTCTTC
TRBV30	TRBJ2-5	.	TRBD2	CAWSPGTSGPRAQYF	TGTGCCTGGAGTCCCGGGACTAGCGGGCCTCGGGCCCAGTACTTC
TRBV30	TRBJ2-5	.	.	CAWSAMETQYF	TGTGCCTGGAGTGCCATGGAGACCCAGTACTTC
TRBV30	TRBJ1-2	.	.	CAWSRPRGYGYTF	TGTGCCTGGAGCCGACCCCGGGGCTATGGCTACACCTTC
TRBV30	TRBJ2-3	few	.	CAWSVLARDTQYF	TGTGCCTGGAGTGTTCTAGCAAGAGATACGCAGTATTTT
TRBV30	TRBJ2-7	.	TRBD1	CAWALGQGNYEQYF	TGTGCCTGGGCCTTGGGACAGGGGAACTACGAGCAGTACTTC
TRBV29-1	TRBJ2-7	.	TRBD2	CSVLVGLAVSEQYF	TGCAGCGTTCTAGTAGGACTAGCGGTATCTGAGCAGTACTTC
TRBV19	TRBJ1-2	few	.	CASSLQGNYGYTF	TGTGCCAGTAGTCTCCAGGGGAACTATGGCTACACCTTC
TRBV9	TRBJ1-5	.	TRBD1	CASSVGGQGVQPQHF	TGTGCCAGCAGCGTAGGGGGCCAGGGGGTTCAGCCCCAGCATTTT
TRBV5-6	TRBJ2-1	.	TRBD2	CASSSTGLVGGSYNEQFF	TGTGCCAGCAGCTCTACGGGACTAGTGGGAGGGAGTTACAATGAGCAGTTCTTC
TRBV29-1	TRBJ2-5	many	.	CSVERTTSPQETQYF	TGCAGCGTTGAACGAACTACGAGCCCTCAAGAGACCCAGTACTTC
TRBV7-9	TRBJ2-2	.	.	CASSLRQDTGELFF	TGTGCCAGCAGCTTACGACAAGACACCGGGGAGCTGTTTTTT
TRBV23-1	TRBJ2-3	few	.	CASRPHGDTQYF	TGCGCCAGCAGACCACATGGGGATACGCAGTATTTT
TRBV29-1	TRBJ2-7	.	TRBD2	CSVLLAGGLAYEQYF	TGCAGCGTGTTACTAGCGGGAGGGTTGGCCTACGAGCAGTACTTC
TRBV30	TRBJ1-5	.	.	CAWSDLGNQPQHF	TGTGCCTGGAGTGATCTAGGCAATCAGCCCCAGCATTTT
TRBV6-6	TRBJ1-2	.	.	CASSYDYGYTF	TGTGCCAGCAGTTACGACTATGGCTACACCTTC
TRBV25-1	TRBJ1-4	once	.	CASSRAASELFF	TGTGCCAGCAGTAGGGCCGCATCGGAACTGTTTTTT
TRBV29-1	TRBJ2-3	.	.	CSSDKATSTDTQYF	TGCAGCAGCGACAAGGCGACGAGCACAGATACGCAGTATTTT
TRBV5-8	TRBJ1-1	once	.	CASSLRGNTEAFF	TGTGCCAGCAGCCTCAGGGGGAACACTGAAGCTTTCTTT
TRBV30	TRBJ2-1	few	.	CAWDPGFIRDEQFF	TGTGCCTGGGATCCGGGATTTATAAGGGATGAGCAGTTCTTC
TRBV7-2	TRBJ2-5	.	.	CASSFRLVGETQYF	TGTGCCAGCAGTTTCCGACTAGTCGGAGAGACCCAGTACTTC
TRBV29-1	TRBJ2-7	few	.	CSVEGQGPREQYF	TGCAGCGTTGAAGGGCAGGGACCGAGGGAGCAGTACTTC
TRBV29-1	TRBJ1-2	.	.	CSVSGAERYGYTF	TGCAGCGTTAGCGGGGCGGAGCGCTATGGCTACACCTTC
TRBV7-2	TRBJ2-7	.	TRBD2	CASSLGLGGRFEQYF	TGTGCCAGCAGCTTAGGGCTGGGAGGGAGATTCGAGCAGTACTTC
TRBV9	TRBJ1-5	.	.	CASSVVWHHNQPQHF	TGTGCCAGCAGCGTGGTCTGGCACCACAATCAGCCCCAGCATTTT
TRBV30	TRBJ2-7	.	.	CAWRDRTVTYEQYF	TGTGCCTGGAGAGATAGGACAGTGACCTACGAGCAGTACTTC
TRBV18	TRBJ2-7	.	.	CASSPRSSYEQYF	TGTGCCAGCTCACCGCGGAGCTCCTACGAGCAGTACTTC
TRBV11-2	TRBJ1-3	.	.	CASSLDRPGSDGNTIYF	TGTGCCAGCAGCTTAGATCGTCCTGGGAGTGACGGAAACACCATATATTTT
TRBV6-1	TRBJ1-5	.	TRBD1	CASSDAGGTPQHF	TGTGCCAGCAGTGACGCAGGGGGCACACCCCAGCATTTT
TRBV19	TRBJ2-6	.	TRBD1	CASRLDRAGANVLTF	TGTGCCAGTAGACTCGACAGGGCTGGGGCCAACGTCCTGACTTTC
TRBV5-4	TRBJ2-1	few	.	CASSPPGNEQFF	TGTGCCAGCAGCCCCCCGGGAAATGAGCAGTTCTTC
TRBV10-3	TRBJ2-7	few	.	CAISEFFNEQYF	TGTGCCATCAGTGAGTTCTTCAACGAGCAGTACTTC
TRBV29-1	TRBJ1-3	.	.	CSVRLSGNTIYF	TGCAGCGTTCGGTTATCTGGAAACACCATATATTTT
TRBV9	TRBJ2-5	.	.	CASSVGHQSAQYF	TGTGCCAGCAGCGTAGGACACCAATCGGCCCAGTACTTC
TRBV30	TRBJ1-4	.	.	CAWSGGSVGEKLFF	TGTGCCTGGAGTGGTGGGTCGGTGGGGGAAAAACTGTTTTTT